This T cell receptor (beta chain) was sequenced in a study of T cell responses to AZD1222 COVID-19 vaccine. On this clone: Antigen unknown.

The protocol was immunoSEQ multiplex PCR, while the TCRdb copy is restricted to in-frame clones and leaves out a portion. The sample contains 150,000 to 200,000 clones, under 95% of which appear only once. The germline gives CDR1 SGHNT, CDR2 YYREEE (reference sequence). V was shortened by 4 bases and J by 3 bases, with 14 bases between the two germline ends. CDR3 length: 15 residues. Study-wide findings and caveats: Donors were chiefly white British, with a greater number of females, and clonal diversity was perhaps underestimated. Repertoires were collected only later (after the peak T cell response had occurred).

V gene TRBV5-4 combines with J gene TRBJ1-3, with D maybe TRBD1 (5 bases). This specimen was peripheral blood, taken on day 0 of AZD1222 vaccination. The sequence derives from an adult in good health. CDR3 in amino acids: CASSPGTISGNTIYF. DNA of the CDR3: TGTGCCAGCAGCCCCGGGACCATCAGTGGAAACACCATATATTTT.